This T cell receptor (beta chain) originates from a study of blood T cells in healthy people across ages. This CDR3 is built from 15 residues. Looked up from germline, CDR1 is DFQATT and CDR2 is SNEGSKA (reference sequence). J was trimmed by 4 bases and V by 0 bases; bases with no gene match: 6. For this clonotype: Its antigen is currently unknown.

General study findings and limits: Higher diversity, along with more naive CD4+ cells, distinguished long-lived donors from aged donors.

Next came a second PCR, run for about 7 to 12 cycles, which used a sample-barcoded 5' primer along with a J-beta primer mix. TCRdb redid the calling of the 5' RACE reads with MiXCR, one entry per CDR3 protein. The profile covers approximately 830,000 distinct CDR3 sequences, with approximately 59% appearing a single time and 28% taken by the ten largest. Sequences were obtained from blood. This TCR was sampled from a man aged 25-40 years in good health. This chain links TRBV20-1 with TRBJ2-7; 10 bases are a match to TRBD2. The CDR3 DNA sequence: TGCAGTGCTAGAGATATAGCGGGGGGCGGGTACGAGCAGTACTTC. Translating gives CSARDIAGGGYEQYF.